The clone carrying this T cell receptor (beta chain) has a count of ten or more. Its antigen is still unknown. This sample is part of a study of post-analysis software for immune sequencing data. Across the study: As for disease course, relapsing-remitting, secondary progressive and progressive-relapsing multiple sclerosis were all included.

Trimming stripped 5 bases from V and 6 bases from J, with 11 bases between. The length of the CDR3 is 11 residues. Germline V gene sequence: CDR1 SQVTM, CDR2 ANQGSEA. The TCR beta cDNA libraries carried unique molecular identifiers. From 1 to 10 million T cells, 550,000 or so cDNA molecules were obtained. TCRdb fed the PCR reads into MiXCR, producing one record per CDR3 protein. Of about 460,000 distinct CDR3 sequences in the sample, less than 45% were seen once. Study results and caveats: With TRBV5-6, TRBV5-1 and TRBV20-1 included, about five TRBV segments were more frequent in patients than in controls. Normalized Chao1 diversity was significantly lower in multiple sclerosis patients than in controls.

The receptor was isolated from a girl between 10 and 17 years old with multiple sclerosis. The rearrangement uses TRBV29-1 and TRBJ2-7; D may be TRBD1 (5 bases). Sequenced input: blood. CDR3 residues: CSVQGRSEQYF. The CDR3 region has the DNA TGCAGCGTTCAGGGAAGGAGCGAGCAGTACTTC.